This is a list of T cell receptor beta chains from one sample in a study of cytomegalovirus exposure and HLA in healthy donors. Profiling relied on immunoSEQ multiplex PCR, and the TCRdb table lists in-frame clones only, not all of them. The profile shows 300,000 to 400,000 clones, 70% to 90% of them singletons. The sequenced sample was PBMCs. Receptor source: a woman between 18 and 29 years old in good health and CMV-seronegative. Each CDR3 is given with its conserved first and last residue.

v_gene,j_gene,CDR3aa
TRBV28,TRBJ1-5,CASSSATGNQPQHF
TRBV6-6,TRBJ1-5,CASMTSGLRQPQHF
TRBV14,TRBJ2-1,CASSQALAGGHEQFF
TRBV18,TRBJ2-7,CASSPRQGAMYEQYF
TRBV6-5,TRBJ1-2,CASSPRRESNYGYTF
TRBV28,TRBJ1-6,CASSPRTGTRSPLHF
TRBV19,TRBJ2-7,CASSPGTGMEQYF
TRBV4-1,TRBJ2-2,CASSPRAGENTGELFF
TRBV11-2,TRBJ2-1,CATRAVGLADNEQFF
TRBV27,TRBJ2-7,CASGPPGQGGEQYF
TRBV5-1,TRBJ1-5,CASSATGGQNQPQHF
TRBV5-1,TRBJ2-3,CASSRSGLGTDTQYF
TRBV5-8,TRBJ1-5,CASSLKPRGHSNQPQHF
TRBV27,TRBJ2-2,CASRGIGHAPGGLFF
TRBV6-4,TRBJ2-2,CASRTGDYTGELFF
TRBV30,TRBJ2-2,CAWSVKGGTGELFF
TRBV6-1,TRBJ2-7,CASNRGIYEQYF
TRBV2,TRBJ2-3,CASSVGLAGGEGTQYF
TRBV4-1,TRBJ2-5,CASSQDRRKETQYF
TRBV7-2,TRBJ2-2,CASSLGHRAAGELFF
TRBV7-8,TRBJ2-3,CASSLGTDTQYF
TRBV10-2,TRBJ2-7,CASSDGQYDEQYF
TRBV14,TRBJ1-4,CASSRVEGARTNEKLFF
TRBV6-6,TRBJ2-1,CASSFPRTGENEQFF
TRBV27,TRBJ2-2,CASRLGGTGELFF
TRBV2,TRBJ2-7,CASSEGTSGLRSDYEQYF
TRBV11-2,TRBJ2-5,CASSMGGRPKETQYF
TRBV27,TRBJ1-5,CASSSRGVHQPQHF
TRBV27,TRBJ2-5,CASSLRFWGETQYF
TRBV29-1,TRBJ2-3,CSVDLARGREFADTQYF
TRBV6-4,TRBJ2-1,CASSHTGNNEQFF
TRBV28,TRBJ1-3,CASSFPRLGGNSGNTIYF
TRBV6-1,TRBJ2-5,CASRDDRAQGETQYF
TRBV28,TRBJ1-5,CASSINSGQPQHF
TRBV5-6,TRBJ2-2,CASSSWTSGNTGELFF
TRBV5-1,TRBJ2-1,CASSSTTGGDEQFF
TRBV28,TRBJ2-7,CASSLTGSSSYEQYF
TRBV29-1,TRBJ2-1,CSVEATATNEQFF
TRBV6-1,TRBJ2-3,CASSESSGGPGTQYF
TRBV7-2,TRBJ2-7,CASSLGSTFQYF
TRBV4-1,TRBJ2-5,CASSPPSRGGETQYF
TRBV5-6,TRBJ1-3,CASRARTFGGRNTIYF
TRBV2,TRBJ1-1,CASSAFITEAFF
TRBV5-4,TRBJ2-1,CASSGFGGAVGNEQFF
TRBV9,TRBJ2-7,CASSVGGIGAYEQYF
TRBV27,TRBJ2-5,CASSSRDTEETQYF
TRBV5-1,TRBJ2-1,CASIREAGGLYNEQFF
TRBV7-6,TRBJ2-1,CASSYTSGGDNEQFF
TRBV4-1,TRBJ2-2,CASSRSGTEAGELFF
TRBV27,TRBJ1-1,CASSEFGRGNTEAFF
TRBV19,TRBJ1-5,CASSTTGEKVPNQPQHF
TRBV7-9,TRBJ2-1,CASSDSESYNEQFF
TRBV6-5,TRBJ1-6,CASSSQGQGNSPLHF
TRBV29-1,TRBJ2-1,CSVPSGGGEFF